This TCR beta chain was documented in a study of shared clonotypes between healthy human individuals. Overall study: In total, the donors were a couple of women and three men aged 18 to 49. Three plates were used per donor for CD4 naive, three for CD4 memory, two for CD8 naive and one for CD8 memory.

Findings and limits, study-wide: Of the naive CD4 clonotypes, approximately 5% were shared across several donors.

Here immunoSEQ multiplex PCR was the method, and the copy in TCRdb shows in-frame clones only, minus some. In the table there are fewer than 400,000 clones, roughly 70% of which are singletons. About this clone itself: Antigen unknown.

The germline CDR1 and CDR2 sequences are MDHEN and SYDVKM. This CDR3 contains 15 residues. V dropped 4 bases and J dropped 8 bases, with 20 bases sitting between them. Material: memory CD4+ T cells sorted from blood. Subset denoted: CD45RA-negative fraction. The source of this sequence is a man younger than 45 in good health. The rearrangement uses TRBV28 and TRBJ1-2; TRBD1 might be the D (5 bases). CDR3 protein: CASSSPDGTPRGYTF. CDR3 DNA sequence: TGTGCCAGCAGTTCCCCCGATGGGACCCCGAGGGGCTACACCTTC.